This T cell receptor beta chain was captured in a study of memory CD4+ T cells and cytomegalovirus serostatus. Germline V gives CDR1 SEHNR, CDR2 FQNEAQ (reference sequence). The CDR3 extends over 14 amino acids. J lost 4 bases, V lost 5 bases, and 7 bases had no gene match. The sort gate was single viable CD3+CD4+CD8-CD45RO+ cells for memory CD4+ T cells. Serostatus was set by detecting CMV pp150, pp28, p38, p52 IgG. This clone occurred a few times. Libraries were prepared by immunoSEQ multiplex PCR; TCRdb keeps only in-frame clonotypes and omits some of them. The table lists tens of thousands of clones, 75% to 85% of them singletons, with 0.67% in the top ten.

The gene calls are TRBV7-9 and TRBJ1-1, with 7 positions matching TRBD1. Specimen: memory CD4+ T cells from blood. This clonotype originated in an adult in good health and CMV-seronegative. The CDR3 DNA sequence: TGTGCCAGCAGCCTACAGGGGCGGAGCACTGAAGCTTTCTTT. Residues: CASSLQGRSTEAFF.